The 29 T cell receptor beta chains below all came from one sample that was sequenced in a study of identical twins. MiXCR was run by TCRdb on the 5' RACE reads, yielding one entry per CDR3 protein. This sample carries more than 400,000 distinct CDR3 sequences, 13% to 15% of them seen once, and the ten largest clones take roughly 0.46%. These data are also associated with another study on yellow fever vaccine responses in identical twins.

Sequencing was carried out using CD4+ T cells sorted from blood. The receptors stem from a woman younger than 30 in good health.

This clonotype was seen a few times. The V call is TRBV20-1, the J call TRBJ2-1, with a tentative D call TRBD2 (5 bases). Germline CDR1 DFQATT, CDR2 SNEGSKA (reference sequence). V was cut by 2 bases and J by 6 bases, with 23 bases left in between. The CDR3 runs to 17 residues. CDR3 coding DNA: TGCAGTGCTAGACGGGGAGTAGTCGACTACTCGGGCAATGAGCAGTTCTTC. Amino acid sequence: CSARRGVVDYSGNEQFF.

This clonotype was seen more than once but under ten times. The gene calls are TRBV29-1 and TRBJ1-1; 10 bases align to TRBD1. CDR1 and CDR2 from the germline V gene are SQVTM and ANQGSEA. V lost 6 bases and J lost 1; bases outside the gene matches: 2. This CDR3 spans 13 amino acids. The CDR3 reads CSVRDRGNTEAFF. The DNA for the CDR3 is TGCAGCGTCCGGGACAGGGGGAACACTGAAGCTTTCTTT.

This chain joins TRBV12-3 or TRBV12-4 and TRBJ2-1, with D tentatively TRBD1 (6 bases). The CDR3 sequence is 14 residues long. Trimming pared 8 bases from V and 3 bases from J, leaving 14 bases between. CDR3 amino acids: CASGRTADYNEQFF. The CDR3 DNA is TGTGCCAGCGGCAGGACAGCGGACTACAATGAGCAGTTCTTC.

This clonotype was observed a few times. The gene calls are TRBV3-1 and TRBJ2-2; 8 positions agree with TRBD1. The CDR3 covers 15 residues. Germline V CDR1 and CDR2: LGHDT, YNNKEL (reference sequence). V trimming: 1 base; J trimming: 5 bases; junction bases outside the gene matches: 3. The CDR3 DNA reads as TGTGCCAGCAGCCAAGGGACAGGGCGAACCGGGGAGCTGTTTTTT. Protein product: CASSQGTGRTGELFF.

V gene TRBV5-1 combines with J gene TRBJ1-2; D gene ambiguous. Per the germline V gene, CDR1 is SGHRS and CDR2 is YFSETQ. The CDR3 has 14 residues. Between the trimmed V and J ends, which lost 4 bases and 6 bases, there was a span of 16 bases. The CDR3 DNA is TGCGCCAGCAGCCCGGACCGTCTACGGCATGGCTACACCTTC. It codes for CASSPDRLRHGYTF.

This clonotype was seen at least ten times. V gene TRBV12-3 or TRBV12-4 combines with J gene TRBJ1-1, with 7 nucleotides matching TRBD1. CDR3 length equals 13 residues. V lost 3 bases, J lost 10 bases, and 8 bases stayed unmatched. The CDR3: CASSLVGGDGAFF. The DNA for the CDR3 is TGTGCCAGCAGTTTGGTAGGGGGCGACGGAGCTTTCTTT.

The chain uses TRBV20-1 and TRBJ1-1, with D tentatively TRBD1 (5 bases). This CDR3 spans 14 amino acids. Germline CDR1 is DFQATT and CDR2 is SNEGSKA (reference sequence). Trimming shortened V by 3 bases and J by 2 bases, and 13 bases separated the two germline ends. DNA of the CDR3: TGCAGTGCTAGCCCACCAGGGCCTAACACTGAAGCTTTCTTT. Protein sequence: CSASPPGPNTEAFF.

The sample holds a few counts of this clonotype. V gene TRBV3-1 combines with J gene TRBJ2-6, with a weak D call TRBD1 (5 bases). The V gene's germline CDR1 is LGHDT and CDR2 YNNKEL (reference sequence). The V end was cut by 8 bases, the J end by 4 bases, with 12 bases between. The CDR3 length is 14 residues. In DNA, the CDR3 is TGTGCCAGCGCCCCAAGGGGAGGGGCCAACGTCCTGACTTTC. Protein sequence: CASAPRGGANVLTF. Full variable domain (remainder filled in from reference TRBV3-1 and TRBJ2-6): DTAVSQTPKYLVTQMGNDKSIKCEQNLGHDTMYWYKQDSKKFLKIMFSYNNKELIINETVPNRFSPKSPDKAHLNLHINSLELGDSAVYFCASAPRGGANVLTFGAGSRLTVL.

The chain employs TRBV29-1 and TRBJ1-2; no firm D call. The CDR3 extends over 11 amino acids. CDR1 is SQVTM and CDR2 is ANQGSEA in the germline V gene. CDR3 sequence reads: CTFEGPGGYTF. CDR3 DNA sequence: TGCACCTTTGAAGGTCCCGGTGGCTACACCTTC.

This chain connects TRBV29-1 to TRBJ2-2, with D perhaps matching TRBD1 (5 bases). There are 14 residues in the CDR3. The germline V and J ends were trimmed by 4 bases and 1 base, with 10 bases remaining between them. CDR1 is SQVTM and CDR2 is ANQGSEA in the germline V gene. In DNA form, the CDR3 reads TGCAGCGTTGGTCCAGGGTTGAACACCGGGGAGCTGTTTTTT. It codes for CSVGPGLNTGELFF.

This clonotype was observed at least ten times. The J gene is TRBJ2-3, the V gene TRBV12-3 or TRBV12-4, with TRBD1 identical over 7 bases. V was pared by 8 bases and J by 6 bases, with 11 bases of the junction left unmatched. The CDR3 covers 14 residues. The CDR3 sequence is CASGTRGITDTQYF. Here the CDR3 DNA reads TGTGCCAGCGGGACCAGGGGGATCACTGATACGCAGTATTTT.

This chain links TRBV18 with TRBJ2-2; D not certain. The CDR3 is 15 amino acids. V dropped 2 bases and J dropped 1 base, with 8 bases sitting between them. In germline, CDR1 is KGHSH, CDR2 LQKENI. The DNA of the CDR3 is TGTGCCAGCTCACCAGGTTGGCAGAACACCGGGGAGCTGTTTTTT. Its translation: CASSPGWQNTGELFF.

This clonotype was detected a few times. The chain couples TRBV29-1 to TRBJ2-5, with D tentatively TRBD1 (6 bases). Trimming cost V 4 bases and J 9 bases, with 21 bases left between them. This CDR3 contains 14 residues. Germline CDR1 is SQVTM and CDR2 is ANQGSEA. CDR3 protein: CSVVGHDRFRAQYF. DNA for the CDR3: TGCAGCGTTGTAGGCCACGACAGGTTTCGAGCCCAGTACTTC.

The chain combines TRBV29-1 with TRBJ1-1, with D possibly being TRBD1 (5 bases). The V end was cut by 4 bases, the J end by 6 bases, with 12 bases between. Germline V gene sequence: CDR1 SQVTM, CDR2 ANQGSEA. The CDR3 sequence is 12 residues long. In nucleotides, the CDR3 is TGCAGCGTTGTTTCAGGGCCCGCTGAAGCTTTCTTT. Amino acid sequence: CSVVSGPAEAFF.

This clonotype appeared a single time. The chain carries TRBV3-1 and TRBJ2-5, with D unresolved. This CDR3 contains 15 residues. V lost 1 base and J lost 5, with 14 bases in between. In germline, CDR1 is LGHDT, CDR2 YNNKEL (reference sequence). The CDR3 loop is CASSQGPTPRETQYF. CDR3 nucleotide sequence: TGTGCCAGCAGCCAAGGCCCCACCCCGAGGGAGACCCAGTACTTC.

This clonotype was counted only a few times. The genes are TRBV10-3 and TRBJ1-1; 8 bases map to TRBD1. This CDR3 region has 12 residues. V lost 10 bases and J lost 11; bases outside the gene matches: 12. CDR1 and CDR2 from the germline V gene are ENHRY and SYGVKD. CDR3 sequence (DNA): TGTGCCACCTCGGACAGGGAACATTCGGCTTTCTTT. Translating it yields CATSDREHSAFF.

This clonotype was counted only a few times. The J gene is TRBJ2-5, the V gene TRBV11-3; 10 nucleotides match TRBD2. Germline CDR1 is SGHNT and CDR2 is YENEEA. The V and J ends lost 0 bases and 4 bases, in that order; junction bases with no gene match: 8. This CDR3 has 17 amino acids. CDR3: CASSLDTLAGVGETQYF. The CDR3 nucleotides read TGTGCCAGCAGCTTAGATACTCTAGCGGGAGTGGGAGAGACCCAGTACTTC.

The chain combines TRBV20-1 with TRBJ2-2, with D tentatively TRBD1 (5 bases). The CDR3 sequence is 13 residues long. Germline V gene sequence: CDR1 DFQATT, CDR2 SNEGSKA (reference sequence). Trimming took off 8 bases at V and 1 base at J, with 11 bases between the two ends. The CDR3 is CSFKGQNTGELFF. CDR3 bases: TGCAGTTTCAAAGGACAGAACACCGGGGAGCTGTTTTTT.

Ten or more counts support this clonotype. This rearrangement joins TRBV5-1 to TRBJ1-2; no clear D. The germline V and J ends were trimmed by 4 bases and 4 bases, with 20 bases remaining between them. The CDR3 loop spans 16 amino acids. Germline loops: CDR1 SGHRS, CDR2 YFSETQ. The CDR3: CASSPEGNPGPYGYTF. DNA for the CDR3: TGCGCCAGCAGCCCGGAGGGAAATCCCGGCCCCTATGGCTACACCTTC.

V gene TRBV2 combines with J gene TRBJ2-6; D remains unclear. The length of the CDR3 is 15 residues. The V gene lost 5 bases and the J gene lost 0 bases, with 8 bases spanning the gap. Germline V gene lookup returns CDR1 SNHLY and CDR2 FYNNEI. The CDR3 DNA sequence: TGTGCCAGCAGTTCCGAAGCCTCTGGGGCCAACGTCCTGACTTTC. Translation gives CASSSEASGANVLTF.

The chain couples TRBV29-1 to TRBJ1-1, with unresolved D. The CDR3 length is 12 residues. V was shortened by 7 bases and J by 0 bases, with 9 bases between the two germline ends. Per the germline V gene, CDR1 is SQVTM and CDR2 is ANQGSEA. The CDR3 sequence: CSANNMNTEAFF. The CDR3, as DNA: TGCAGCGCCAATAACATGAACACTGAAGCTTTCTTT.

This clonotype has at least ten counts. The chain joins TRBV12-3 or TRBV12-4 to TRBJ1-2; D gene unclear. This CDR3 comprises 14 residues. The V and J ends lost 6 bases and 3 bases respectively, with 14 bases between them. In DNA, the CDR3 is TGTGCCAGCAGCCGTTACTTGAGAGACTATGGCTACACCTTC. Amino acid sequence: CASSRYLRDYGYTF.

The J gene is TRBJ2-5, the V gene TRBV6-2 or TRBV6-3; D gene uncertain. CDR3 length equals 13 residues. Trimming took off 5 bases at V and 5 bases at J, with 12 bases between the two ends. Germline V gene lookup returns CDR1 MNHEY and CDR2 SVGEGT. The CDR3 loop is CASSHPPRETQYF. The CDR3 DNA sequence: TGTGCCAGCAGTCACCCTCCTCGGGAGACCCAGTACTTC.

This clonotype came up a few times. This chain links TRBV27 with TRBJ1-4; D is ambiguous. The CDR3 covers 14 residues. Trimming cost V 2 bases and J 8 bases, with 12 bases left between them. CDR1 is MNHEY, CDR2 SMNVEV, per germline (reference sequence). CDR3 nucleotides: TGTGCCAGCAGTTTAAATGGAGGGTCCGAAAAACTGTTTTTT. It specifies CASSLNGGSEKLFF.

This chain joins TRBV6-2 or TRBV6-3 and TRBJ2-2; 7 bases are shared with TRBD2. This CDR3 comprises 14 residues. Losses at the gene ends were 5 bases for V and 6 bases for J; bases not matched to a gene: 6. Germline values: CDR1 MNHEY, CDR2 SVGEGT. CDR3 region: CASSKRLAPGELFF. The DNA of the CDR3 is TGTGCCAGCAGTAAAAGACTAGCCCCCGGGGAGCTGTTTTTT.

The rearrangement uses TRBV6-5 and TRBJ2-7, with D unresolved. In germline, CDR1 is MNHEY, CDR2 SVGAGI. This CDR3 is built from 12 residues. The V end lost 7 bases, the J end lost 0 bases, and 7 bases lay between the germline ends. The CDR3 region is CASISVSYEQYF. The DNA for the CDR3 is TGTGCCAGCATCTCGGTCTCCTACGAGCAGTACTTC.

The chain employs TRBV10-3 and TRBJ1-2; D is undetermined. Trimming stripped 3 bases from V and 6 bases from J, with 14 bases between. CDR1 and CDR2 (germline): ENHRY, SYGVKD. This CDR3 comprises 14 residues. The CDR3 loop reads CAISDGTTPDGYTF. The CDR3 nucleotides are TGTGCCATCAGTGATGGAACCACCCCCGATGGCTACACCTTC.

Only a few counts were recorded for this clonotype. The CDR3 nucleotides are TGTGCCAGCCGCGGACTAGCGGGAGGTTACGAGCAGTACTTC. As protein: CASRGLAGGYEQYF. The chain combines TRBV2 with TRBJ2-7; 14 bases fit TRBD2. The V gene's germline CDR1 is SNHLY and CDR2 FYNNEI. Trimming cost V 8 bases and J 4 bases; bases outside gene matches: 4. The CDR3 is 14 amino acids.

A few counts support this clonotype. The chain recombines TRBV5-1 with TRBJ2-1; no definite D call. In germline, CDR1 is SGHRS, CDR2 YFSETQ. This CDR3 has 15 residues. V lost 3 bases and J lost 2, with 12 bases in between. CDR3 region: CASSSSVVTYNEQFF. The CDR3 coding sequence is TGCGCCAGCAGCTCCTCAGTTGTGACCTACAATGAGCAGTTCTTC.